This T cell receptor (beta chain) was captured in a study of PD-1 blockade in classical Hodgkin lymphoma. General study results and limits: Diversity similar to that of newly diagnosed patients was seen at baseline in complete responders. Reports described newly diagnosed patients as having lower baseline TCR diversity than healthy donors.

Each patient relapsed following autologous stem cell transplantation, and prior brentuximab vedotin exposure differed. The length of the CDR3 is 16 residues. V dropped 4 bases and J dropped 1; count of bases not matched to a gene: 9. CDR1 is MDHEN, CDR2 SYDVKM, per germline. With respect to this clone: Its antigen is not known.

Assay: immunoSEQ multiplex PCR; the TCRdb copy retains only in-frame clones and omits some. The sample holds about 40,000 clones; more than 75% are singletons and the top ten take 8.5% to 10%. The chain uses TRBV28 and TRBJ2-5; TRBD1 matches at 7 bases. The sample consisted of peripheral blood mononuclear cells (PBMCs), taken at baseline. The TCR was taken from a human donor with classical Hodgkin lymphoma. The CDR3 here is CASSYPGQLIQETQYF. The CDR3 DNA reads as TGTGCCAGCAGTTACCCGGGACAGCTGATCCAAGAGACCCAGTACTTC.